The rows below give T cell receptor beta chains drawn from one sample of a study of control samples from healthy donors and cancer patients. Clones were read by immunoSEQ multiplex PCR, and TCRdb kept only the in-frame ones, dropping some. The sample lists 170,000 or so clones; approximately 95% were seen once. The sample consisted of blood. The receptors come from a man between 18 and 35 years old in good health. Each CDR3 is given with its conserved first and last residue. The order of the fields is clone size, D gene, V gene, J gene, CDR3 protein, CDR3 DNA. A D gene is named only where the DNA matches it firmly. Rows may omit the clone size; those that give it use once, few, many or a size class.

size: -
D: -
V: TRBV12-5
J: TRBJ1-6
CDR3: CASGLATGSNSPLHF
DNA: TGTGCTAGTGGTTTGGCAACAGGGTCGAATTCACCCCTCCACTTT

size: -
D: -
V: TRBV7-8
J: TRBJ1-6
CDR3: CASSLQVSNSPLHF
DNA: TGTGCCAGCAGCTTACAGGTCTCGAATTCACCCCTCCACTTT

size: -
D: -
V: TRBV6-5
J: TRBJ2-5
CDR3: CASKGGTSQETQYF
DNA: TGTGCCAGCAAAGGAGGGACTTCACAAGAGACCCAGTACTTC

size: once
D: -
V: TRBV6-1
J: TRBJ2-7
CDR3: CASSDGAEQYF
DNA: TGTGCCAGCAGTGACGGGGCCGAGCAGTACTTC

size: -
D: TRBD1
V: TRBV12-3/TRBV12-4
J: TRBJ2-1
CDR3: CASSKGAREQFF
DNA: TGTGCCAGCAGTAAGGGGGCTAGGGAGCAGTTCTTC

size: -
D: -
V: TRBV2
J: TRBJ1-2
CDR3: CASSPRSDHNYGYTF
DNA: TGTGCCAGCAGCCCCCGCTCGGACCATAACTATGGCTACACCTTC

size: -
D: TRBD2
V: TRBV5-4
J: TRBJ2-3
CDR3: CASSLLAGGPSDTQYF
DNA: TGTGCCAGCAGCTTGCTAGCGGGGGGGCCTTCAGATACGCAGTATTTT

size: -
D: TRBD1
V: TRBV7-9
J: TRBJ2-7
CDR3: CASNGQGMGEQYF
DNA: TGTGCCAGCAATGGACAGGGAATGGGCGAGCAGTACTTC

size: -
D: -
V: TRBV7-9
J: TRBJ1-2
CDR3: CASRPGTSYGYTF
DNA: TGTGCCAGCAGGCCCGGGACATCCTATGGCTACACCTTC

size: -
D: TRBD2
V: TRBV4-1
J: TRBJ2-5
CDR3: CASSQDPWSGGPQETQYF
DNA: TGCGCCAGCAGCCAGGACCCCTGGAGCGGGGGGCCCCAAGAGACCCAGTACTTC

size: -
D: TRBD2
V: TRBV4-2
J: TRBJ2-3
CDR3: CASSQVGGGATDTQYF
DNA: TGTGCCAGCAGCCAAGTGGGCGGGGGGGCCACAGATACGCAGTATTTT

size: -
D: -
V: TRBV3-1/TRBV3-2
J: TRBJ2-5
CDR3: CASSQEQGQETQYF
DNA: TGTGCCAGCAGCCAAGAGCAAGGCCAAGAGACCCAGTACTTC

size: once
D: TRBD2
V: TRBV5-8
J: TRBJ2-3
CDR3: CASRMTSGDTQYF
DNA: TGTGCCAGCAGGATGACTAGCGGGGATACGCAGTATTTT

size: -
D: -
V: TRBV5-5
J: TRBJ1-6
CDR3: CASSLFEQGYNSPLHF
DNA: TGTGCCAGCAGCTTGTTTGAGCAGGGCTATAATTCACCCCTCCACTTT

size: few
D: TRBD1
V: TRBV28
J: TRBJ1-2
CDR3: CASSPTRQGSFGGYTF
DNA: TGTGCCAGCAGCCCCACCCGACAGGGCAGCTTCGGAGGCTACACCTTC

size: -
D: -
V: TRBV7-3
J: TRBJ1-6
CDR3: CASSLTGRDGSPLHF
DNA: TGTGCCAGCAGCTTAACAGGGAGGGACGGTTCACCCCTCCACTTT

size: -
D: -
V: TRBV5-1
J: TRBJ2-3
CDR3: CASTLLGSPTDTQYF
DNA: TGCGCCAGCACGTTACTAGGAAGCCCCACAGATACGCAGTATTTT

size: -
D: -
V: TRBV19
J: TRBJ2-7
CDR3: CASSQRDEQYF
DNA: TGTGCCAGTAGTCAACGCGACGAGCAGTACTTC

size: -
D: TRBD1
V: TRBV4-1
J: TRBJ1-3
CDR3: CASSQLTGPGNTIYF
DNA: TGCGCCAGCAGCCAATTGACAGGGCCAGGAAACACCATATATTTT

size: -
D: -
V: TRBV25-1
J: TRBJ1-1
CDR3: CASSLWGAEAFF
DNA: TGTGCCAGCAGTCTTTGGGGGGCTGAAGCTTTCTTT

size: -
D: -
V: TRBV10-1
J: TRBJ1-5
CDR3: CASSNRQVVGSNQPQHF
DNA: TGCGCCAGCAGTAACCGACAGGTAGTAGGGAGCAATCAGCCCCAGCATTTT

size: -
D: -
V: TRBV6-5
J: TRBJ2-3
CDR3: CASSWDSTDTQYF
DNA: TGTGCCAGCAGCTGGGACAGCACAGATACGCAGTATTTT

size: -
D: -
V: TRBV24-1
J: TRBJ2-3
CDR3: CATRPSRHTDTQYF
DNA: TGTGCCACCAGGCCCAGCCGGCACACAGATACGCAGTATTTT

size: -
D: -
V: TRBV30
J: TRBJ2-3
CDR3: CAWTGGVTDTQYF
DNA: TGTGCCTGGACCGGCGGGGTTACAGATACGCAGTATTTT

size: once
D: -
V: TRBV5-1
J: TRBJ2-1
CDR3: CASSRGPGVGDEQFF
DNA: TGCGCCAGCAGTAGAGGGCCAGGGGTAGGAGATGAGCAGTTCTTC

size: -
D: -
V: TRBV12-3/TRBV12-4
J: TRBJ1-2
CDR3: CASSYAGAYGYTF
DNA: TGTGCCAGCAGCTACGCAGGGGCATATGGCTACACCTTC

size: -
D: -
V: TRBV4-1
J: TRBJ2-7
CDR3: CASSQNSQGRNYEQYF
DNA: TGCGCCAGCAGCCAAAACTCTCAAGGAAGGAACTACGAGCAGTACTTC

size: -
D: -
V: TRBV7-2
J: TRBJ1-5
CDR3: CASSLRGGGNQPQHF
DNA: TGTGCCAGCAGCTTAAGGGGGGGCGGCAATCAGCCCCAGCATTTT

size: -
D: -
V: TRBV5-6
J: TRBJ2-1
CDR3: CASSPAGLSKINEQFF
DNA: TGTGCCAGCAGCCCAGCCGGTCTTTCCAAAATAAATGAGCAGTTCTTC

size: -
D: -
V: TRBV30
J: TRBJ1-2
CDR3: CASDQNYGYTF
DNA: TGTGCATCTGACCAAAACTATGGCTACACCTTC

size: -
D: TRBD1
V: TRBV7-8
J: TRBJ2-7
CDR3: CASSLDRDRVGEQYF
DNA: TGTGCCAGCAGCTTAGACCGGGACAGGGTTGGCGAGCAGTACTTC

size: -
D: -
V: TRBV19
J: TRBJ2-2
CDR3: CASSTATGTNTGELFF
DNA: TGTGCCAGTAGTACGGCGACAGGTACAAACACCGGGGAGCTGTTTTTT

size: -
D: -
V: TRBV15
J: TRBJ2-7
CDR3: CATSRGDGASYEQYF
DNA: TGTGCCACCAGCAGAGGTGACGGGGCCTCCTACGAGCAGTACTTC

size: once
D: -
V: TRBV28
J: TRBJ1-6
CDR3: CASSLSAPYSPLHF
DNA: TGTGCCAGCAGTTTATCCGCTCCGTACTCACCCCTCCACTTT

size: -
D: TRBD2
V: TRBV7-3
J: TRBJ2-1
CDR3: CASSLKVSGGHEQFF
DNA: TGTGCCAGCAGCTTAAAAGTATCGGGGGGGCATGAGCAGTTCTTC

size: -
D: -
V: TRBV3-1/TRBV3-2
J: TRBJ2-3
CDR3: CASRPGVTDTQYF
DNA: TGTGCCAGCAGGCCGGGGGTCACAGATACGCAGTATTTT